This passage covers 17 T cell receptor beta chains from one sample sequenced in a study of blood T cell repertoires in COVID-19. Some clones are missing from TCRdb's copy, which holds only in-frame ones; the method was immunoSEQ multiplex PCR. The data hold 190,000 or so clones, with 75% to 85% observed a single time. Sequencing was carried out using PBMCs or T cells enriched from blood (not recorded which). Receptor source: a man between 35 and 55 years old who had recovered from COVID-19.

This chain connects TRBV4-1 to TRBJ2-6, with 9 bases identical to TRBD1. V lost 0 bases and J lost 0; bases outside the gene matches: 3. Germline CDR1 reads MGHRA; CDR2 reads YSYEKL. This CDR3 is 18 amino acids long. The CDR3 DNA sequence: TGCGCCAGCAGCCAAGATGGGACAGGGAGCTCTGGGGCCAACGTCCTGACTTTC. This gives the protein CASSQDGTGSSGANVLTF.

The chain links TRBV4-1 to TRBJ1-6, with D possibly TRBD1 on 5 matching bases. This CDR3 region has 14 residues. V lost 4 bases and J 6 bases, leaving 10 bases between the germline ends. From germline, CDR1 is MGHRA and CDR2 YSYEKL. The CDR3 spells CASSPTVFNSPLHF. The DNA for the CDR3 is TGCGCCAGCAGCCCGACAGTTTTTAATTCACCCCTCCACTTT.

The chain has TRBV18 and TRBJ2-5; D is perhaps TRBD2 (5 bases). The germline V gene has CDR1 KGHSH and CDR2 LQKENI. The V end lost 1 base, the J end lost 5 bases, and 5 bases lay between the germline ends. The CDR3 is 12 residues long. CDR3 region: CASSPRRETQYF. DNA of the CDR3: TGTGCCAGCTCACCACGGAGGGAGACCCAGTACTTC.

V is TRBV27 and J is TRBJ1-5; D might be TRBD1 (6 bases). Germline V CDR1 and CDR2: MNHEY, SMNVEV (reference sequence). V gave up 2 bases and J gave up 0 bases, with 32 bases separating them. The CDR3 spans 23 residues. In nucleotides, the CDR3 is TGTGCCAGCAGTTTAACGGGGCGGCGGGTTACAGGGTATCAGCGGTATAGCAATCAGCCCCAGCATTTT. The encoded protein is CASSLTGRRVTGYQRYSNQPQHF.

The chain employs TRBV4-2 and TRBJ2-3, with 7 positions matching TRBD2. The germline gives CDR1 LGHNA, CDR2 YNFKEQ. This CDR3 contains 17 residues. The ends lost 1 base at V and 5 bases at J; junction bases unmatched: 12. CDR3 DNA sequence: TGTGCCAGCAGCCAAGGTCTCGCCAGCGGGGAGATAGATACGCAGTATTTT. Encoded protein: CASSQGLASGEIDTQYF.

The chain employs TRBV6-6 and TRBJ1-2; a possible D gene is TRBD1 (5 bases). Germline V gives CDR1 MNHNY, CDR2 SVGAGI (reference sequence). The CDR3 extends over 12 amino acids. The ends were cut back, 6 bases at V and 8 bases at J, with 13 bases in the middle. CDR3 amino acids: CASSLGDGGYTF. CDR3 nucleotides: TGTGCCAGCAGCTTAGGGGATGGGGGCTACACCTTC.

The gene calls are TRBV6-5 and TRBJ2-5; tentative D call: TRBD1 (5 bases). The CDR3 is 14 residues long. The V and J ends lost 8 bases and 3 bases respectively, with 16 bases between them. Germline CDR1 reads MNHEY; CDR2 reads SVGAGI. In DNA, the CDR3 is TGTGCCAGCGGGGTCCAGGGCGGTAAAGAGACCCAGTACTTC. Protein: CASGVQGGKETQYF.

The rearrangement joins TRBV2 to TRBJ1-1; D call uncertain. The CDR3 is 14 amino acids. The V end was cut by 5 bases, the J end by 5 bases, with 15 bases between. The germline gives CDR1 SNHLY, CDR2 FYNNEI. The CDR3 sequence is CASSPDRESTEAFF. As DNA, the CDR3 is TGTGCCAGCAGTCCCGATCGCGAGTCTACTGAAGCTTTCTTT.

This chain joins TRBV4-1 and TRBJ1-1; weak D call: TRBD1 (6 bases). This CDR3 contains 15 residues. From germline, CDR1 is MGHRA and CDR2 YSYEKL. V lost 4 bases and J 1 base, leaving 13 bases between the germline ends. CDR3 loop: CASSPPDRPNTEAFF. In DNA form, the CDR3 reads TGCGCCAGCAGCCCCCCTGACAGGCCGAACACTGAAGCTTTCTTT.

The J gene is TRBJ2-1, the V gene TRBV10-1; TRBD1 is a possible D gene (6 bases). Germline CDR1 reads WNHNN; CDR2 reads SYGVQD (reference sequence). The CDR3 sequence is 15 residues long. Trimming left V 3 bases short and J 10 bases short, with 19 bases between. The DNA for the CDR3 is TGCGCCAGCAGTGATCGGGCTAGCCCAGGGGAGGAGCAGTTCTTC. Protein: CASSDRASPGEEQFF.

The chain joins TRBV15 to TRBJ2-2; unclear D gene. Looked up from germline, CDR1 is LNHNV and CDR2 is YYDKDF (reference sequence). The CDR3 is made up of 14 amino acids. V shed 3 bases and J shed 2 bases, with 7 bases lying between them. The CDR3 reads CATSRSLNTGELFF. DNA of the CDR3: TGTGCCACCAGCAGGTCCCTAAACACCGGGGAGCTGTTTTTT.

This clone was seen a single time. The chain employs TRBV5-1 and TRBJ2-7; D is possibly TRBD2 (5 bases). This CDR3 comprises 13 residues. Germline CDR1 reads SGHRS; CDR2 reads YFSETQ. Trimming removed 5 bases at V and 3 bases at J, with 12 bases between. The CDR3 here is CASRREIYYEQYF. The CDR3 nucleotides read TGCGCCAGCAGAAGGGAGATTTACTACGAGCAGTACTTC.

V and J are TRBV5-1 and TRBJ1-2; D is unresolved. V lost 4 bases and J lost 1, with 8 bases in between. The germline V gene has CDR1 SGHRS and CDR2 YFSETQ. CDR3 length equals 13 residues. The CDR3 bases are TGCGCCAGCAGCGTGACTATTAACTATGGCTACACCTTC. Translation gives CASSVTINYGYTF.

The chain employs TRBV7-3 and TRBJ2-5, with D maybe TRBD2 (6 bases). V lost 3 bases to trimming and J lost 2 bases, with 10 bases between them. The germline V gene has CDR1 SGHTA and CDR2 FQGTGA. This CDR3 comprises 14 residues. Here the CDR3 DNA reads TGTGCCAGCAGCTTCGGGGGAGAACAAGAGACCCAGTACTTC. Amino acids: CASSFGGEQETQYF.

V usage is TRBV6-2 or TRBV6-3 and J usage is TRBJ1-1, with 8 bases identical to TRBD1. Losses at the gene ends were 0 bases for V and 1 base for J; bases not matched to a gene: 4. The CDR3 has 16 residues. The germline V gene encodes CDR1 MNHEY and CDR2 SVGEGT. CDR3 sequence reads: CASSYSVQGANTEAFF. The CDR3 nucleotides are TGTGCCAGCAGTTACTCAGTTCAGGGGGCGAACACTGAAGCTTTCTTT.

This clone has a handful of counts. The rearrangement uses TRBV5-1 and TRBJ2-3; a weak D match, TRBD1 (6 bases). This CDR3 comprises 14 residues. The germline CDR1 and CDR2 sequences are SGHRS and YFSETQ. V was cut by 1 base and J by 4 bases, with 10 bases left in between. This chain's CDR3 is CASSLTGWADTQYF. CDR3 nucleotide sequence: TGCGCCAGCAGCTTGACAGGGTGGGCAGATACGCAGTATTTT.

The table lists this clone with a count of one. The chain carries TRBV10-2 and TRBJ2-2, with D possibly being TRBD1 (6 bases). The CDR3 length is 16 residues. CDR1 and CDR2 (germline): WSHSY, SAAADI. V lost 6 bases and J lost 1, with 15 bases in between. The CDR3 nucleotides read TGCGCCAGCAGGGACTCCGGGACAAAGAACACCGGGGAGCTGTTTTTT. Translating gives CASRDSGTKNTGELFF.